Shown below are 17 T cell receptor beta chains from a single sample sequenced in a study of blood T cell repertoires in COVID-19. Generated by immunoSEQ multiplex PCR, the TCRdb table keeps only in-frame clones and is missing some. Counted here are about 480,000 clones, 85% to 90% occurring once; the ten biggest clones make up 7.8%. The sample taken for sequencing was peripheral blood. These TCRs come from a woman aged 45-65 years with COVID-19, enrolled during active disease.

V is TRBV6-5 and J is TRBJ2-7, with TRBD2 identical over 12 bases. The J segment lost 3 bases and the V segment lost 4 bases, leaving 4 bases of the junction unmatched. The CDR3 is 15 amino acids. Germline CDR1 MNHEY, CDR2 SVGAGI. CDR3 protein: CASSSLTSGGYEQYF. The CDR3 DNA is TGTGCCAGCAGTTCACTGACTAGCGGGGGCTACGAGCAGTACTTC.

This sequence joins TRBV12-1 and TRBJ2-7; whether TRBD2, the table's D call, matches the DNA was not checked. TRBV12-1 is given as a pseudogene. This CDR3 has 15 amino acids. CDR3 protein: CASSFLRGSLYEQYF. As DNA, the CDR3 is TGTGCCAGCAGCTTTCTTCGGGGGAGCCTCTACGAGCAGTACTTC.

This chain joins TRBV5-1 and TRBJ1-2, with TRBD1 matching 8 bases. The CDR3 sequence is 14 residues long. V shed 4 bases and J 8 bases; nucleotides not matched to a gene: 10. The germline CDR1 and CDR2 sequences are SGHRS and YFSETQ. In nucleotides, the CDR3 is TGCGCCAGCAGCATAGGACAGGGAGCAAAGGGCTACACCTTC. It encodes CASSIGQGAKGYTF.

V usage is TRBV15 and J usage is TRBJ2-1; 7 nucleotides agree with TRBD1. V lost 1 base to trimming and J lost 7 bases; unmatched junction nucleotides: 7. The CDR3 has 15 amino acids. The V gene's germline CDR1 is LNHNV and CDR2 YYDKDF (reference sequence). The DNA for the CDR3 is TGTGCCACCAGCAGAGGTGGGACAGCCAGAAATGAGCAGTTCTTC. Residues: CATSRGGTARNEQFF.

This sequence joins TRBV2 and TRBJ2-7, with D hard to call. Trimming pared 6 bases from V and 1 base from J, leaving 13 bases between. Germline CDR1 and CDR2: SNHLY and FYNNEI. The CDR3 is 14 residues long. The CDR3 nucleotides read TGTGCCAGCAGCGCCCAGGTGTCGTCCTACGAGCAGTACTTC. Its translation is CASSAQVSSYEQYF.

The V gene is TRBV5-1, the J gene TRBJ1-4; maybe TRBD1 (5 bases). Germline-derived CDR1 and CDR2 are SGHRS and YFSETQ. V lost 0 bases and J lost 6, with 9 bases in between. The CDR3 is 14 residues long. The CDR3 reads CASSLEGMDEKLFF. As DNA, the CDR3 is TGCGCCAGCAGCTTGGAGGGGATGGATGAAAAACTGTTTTTT.

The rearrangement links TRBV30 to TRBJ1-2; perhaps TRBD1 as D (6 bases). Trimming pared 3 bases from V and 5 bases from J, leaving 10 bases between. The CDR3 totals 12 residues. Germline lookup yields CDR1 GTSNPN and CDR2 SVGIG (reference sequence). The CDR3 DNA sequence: TGTGCCTGGAGCGGGACACTTTATGGCTACACCTTC. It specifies CAWSGTLYGYTF.

The CDR3 spells CASSQNSGGSEQYF. In nucleotides, the CDR3 is TGTGCCAGCAGCCAAAACTCGGGGGGCAGCGAGCAGTACTTC. The chain has TRBV14 and TRBJ2-7, with D tentatively TRBD2 (7 bases). V was shortened by 2 bases and J by 6 bases, with 14 bases between the two germline ends. In germline, CDR1 is SGHDN, CDR2 FVKESK. The CDR3 consists of 14 residues.

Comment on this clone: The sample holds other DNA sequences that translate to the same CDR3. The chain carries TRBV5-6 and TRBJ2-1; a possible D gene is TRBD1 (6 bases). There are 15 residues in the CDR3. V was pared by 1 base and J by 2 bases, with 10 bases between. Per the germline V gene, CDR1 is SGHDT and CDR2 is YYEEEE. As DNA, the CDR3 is TGTGCCAGCAGCTTGCCACAGGGACCCTACAATGAGCAGTTCTTC. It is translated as CASSLPQGPYNEQFF. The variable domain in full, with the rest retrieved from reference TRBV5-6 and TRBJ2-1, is DAGVTQSPTHLIKTRGQQVTLRCSPKSGHDTVSWYQQALGQGPQFIFQYYEEEERQRGNFPDRFSGHQFPNYSSELNVNALLLGDSALYLCASSLPQGPYNEQFFGPGTRLTVL.

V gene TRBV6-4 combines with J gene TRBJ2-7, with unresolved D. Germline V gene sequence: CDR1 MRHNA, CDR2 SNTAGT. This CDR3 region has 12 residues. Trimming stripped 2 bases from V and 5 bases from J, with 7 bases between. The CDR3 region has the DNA TGTGCCAGCAGTGACCCCTTCGACGAGCAGTACTTC. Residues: CASSDPFDEQYF.

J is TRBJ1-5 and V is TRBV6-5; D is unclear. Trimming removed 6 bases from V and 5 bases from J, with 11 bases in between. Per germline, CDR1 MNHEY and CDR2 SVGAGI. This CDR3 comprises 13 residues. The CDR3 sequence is CASRADIDQPQHF. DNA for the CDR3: TGTGCCAGCAGGGCCGACATTGATCAGCCCCAGCATTTT.

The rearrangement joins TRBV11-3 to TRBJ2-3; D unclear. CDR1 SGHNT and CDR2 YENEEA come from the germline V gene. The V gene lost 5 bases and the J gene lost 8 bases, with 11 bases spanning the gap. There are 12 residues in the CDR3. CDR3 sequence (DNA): TGTGCCAGCAGCCAACCGATGAGTACGCAGTATTTT. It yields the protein CASSQPMSTQYF.

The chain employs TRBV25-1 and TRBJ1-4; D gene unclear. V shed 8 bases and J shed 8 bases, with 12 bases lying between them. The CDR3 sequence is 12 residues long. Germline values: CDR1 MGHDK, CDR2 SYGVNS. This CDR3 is CASGPSVEKLFF. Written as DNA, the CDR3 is TGTGCCAGCGGTCCCAGCGTCGAAAAACTGTTTTTT.

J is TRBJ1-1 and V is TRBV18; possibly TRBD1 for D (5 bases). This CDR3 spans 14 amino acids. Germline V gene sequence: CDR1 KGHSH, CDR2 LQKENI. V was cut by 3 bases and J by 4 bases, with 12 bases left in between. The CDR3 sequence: CASSPQGTGTEAFF. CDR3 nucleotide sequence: TGTGCCAGCTCACCGCAGGGAACCGGCACTGAAGCTTTCTTT.

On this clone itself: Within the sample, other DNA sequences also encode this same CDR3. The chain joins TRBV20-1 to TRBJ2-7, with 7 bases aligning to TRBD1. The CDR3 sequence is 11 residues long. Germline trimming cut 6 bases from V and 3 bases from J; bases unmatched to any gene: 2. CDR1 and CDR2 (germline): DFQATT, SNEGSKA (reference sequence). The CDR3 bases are TGCAGTGCCCGGGACAGCTACGAGCAGTACTTC. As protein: CSARDSYEQYF.

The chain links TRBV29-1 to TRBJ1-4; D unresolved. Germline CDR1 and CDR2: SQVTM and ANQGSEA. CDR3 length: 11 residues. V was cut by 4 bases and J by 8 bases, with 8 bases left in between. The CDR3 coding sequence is TGCAGCGTTGGGCCAGTAGAAAAACTGTTTTTT. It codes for CSVGPVEKLFF.

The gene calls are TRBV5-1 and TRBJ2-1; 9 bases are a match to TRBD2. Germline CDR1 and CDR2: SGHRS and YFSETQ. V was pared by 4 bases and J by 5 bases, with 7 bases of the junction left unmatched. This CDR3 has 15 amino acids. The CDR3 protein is CASSPPAGGNNEQFF. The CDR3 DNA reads TGCGCCAGCAGCCCTCCTGCGGGGGGGAACAATGAGCAGTTCTTC.